Shown below are 31 T cell receptor beta chains from a single sample sequenced in a study of human T cells and chemical hapten exposure. In TCRdb, the RACE reads were re-called with MiXCR into one record per CDR3 protein. The data contain fewer than 200,000 distinct CDR3 sequences, roughly 30% of them singletons. The sample's time point: pre-sensitization, week 0. Sample treatment: therapeutic diphenylcyclopropenone sensitization with weekly scalp DPC. The sequencing here drew on whole blood, taken in connection with sensitization to the hapten diphenylcyclopropenone (DPC). These receptors were collected from a woman in her 30s with alopecia areata. Some clones in this sample may be carry-over from other donors' samples.

This clonotype was detected only a few times. This sequence joins TRBV3-1 and TRBJ2-1, with 7 bases matching TRBD2. CDR3 length equals 15 residues. V dropped 4 bases and J dropped 8; count of bases not matched to a gene: 11. CDR1 LGHDT and CDR2 YNNKEL come from the germline V gene (reference sequence). The CDR3 here is CASSPSLLGRDEQFF. For the CDR3, the DNA is TGTGCCAGCAGCCCCTCCCTCTTGGGGAGGGATGAGCAGTTCTTC.

V and J are TRBV7-2 and TRBJ2-1; D might be TRBD1 (5 bases). The V gene's germline CDR1 is SGHTA and CDR2 FQGNSA. The V gene lost 0 bases and the J gene lost 3 bases, with 9 bases spanning the gap. The CDR3 sequence is 15 residues long. The CDR3 nucleotides are TGTGCCAGCAGCTTAGCTGTCAGGGTCTACAATGAGCAGTTCTTC. Its translation: CASSLAVRVYNEQFF.

This chain joins TRBV5-4 and TRBJ1-2; TRBD1 is a possible D gene (5 bases). CDR1 and CDR2 (germline): SGHNT, YYREEE (reference sequence). The CDR3 runs 13 residues. V was shortened by 3 bases and J by 4 bases, with 10 bases between the two germline ends. The CDR3 DNA sequence: TGTGCCAGCAGCTCTGACAGCATCTATGGCTACACCTTC. Amino acid sequence: CASSSDSIYGYTF.

The chain is built from TRBV20-1 and TRBJ1-6; D uncertain. The germline CDR1 and CDR2 sequences are DFQATT and SNEGSKA (reference sequence). The V end lost 3 bases, the J end lost 8 bases, and 14 bases lay between the germline ends. The CDR3 has 14 amino acids. CDR3 in DNA: TGCAGTGCTAGCACCCCCGATTTGTATTCACCCCTCCACTTT. It translates to CSASTPDLYSPLHF.

The sample holds a few counts of this clonotype. The gene calls are TRBV7-9 and TRBJ1-1, with 10 bases fitting TRBD1. CDR3 length: 17 residues. Germline CDR1 is SEHNR and CDR2 is FQNEAQ (reference sequence). V was pared by 5 bases and J by 0 bases, with 9 bases of the junction left unmatched. CDR3 sequence reads: CASSSRTGGQMNTEAFF. CDR3 DNA sequence: TGTGCCAGCAGCAGTCGGACAGGGGGACAAATGAACACTGAAGCTTTCTTT.

J is TRBJ2-3 and V is TRBV4-1; 8 bases agree with TRBD2. The CDR3 is 17 amino acids. The ends lost 3 bases at V and 2 bases at J; junction bases unmatched: 10. Per the germline V gene, CDR1 is MGHRA and CDR2 is YSYEKL. CDR3 sequence: CASSHKSQRGLTDTQYF. In nucleotides, the CDR3 is TGCGCCAGCAGCCACAAGTCTCAGCGGGGGCTCACAGATACGCAGTATTTT.

The V call is TRBV29-1, the J call TRBJ2-7, with TRBD1 matching 8 bases. The germline V gene encodes CDR1 SQVTM and CDR2 ANQGSEA. Trimming removed 1 base from V and 6 bases from J; junction bases left unmatched: 11. The CDR3 is 15 residues long. The CDR3: CSVEGGQGALSEQYF. The DNA for the CDR3 is TGCAGCGTTGAAGGAGGGCAGGGGGCCCTCTCCGAGCAGTACTTC.

The chain has TRBV29-1 and TRBJ2-5, with 9 positions matching TRBD2. This CDR3 has 14 residues. The junction had 7 bases not matched to a gene; V was cut back by 3 bases and J by 5 bases. Germline V CDR1 and CDR2: SQVTM, ANQGSEA. CDR3 coding DNA: TGCAGCGTTGACGGCGGGGGGGCCGGGGAGACCCAGTACTTC. Its translation: CSVDGGGAGETQYF.

The chain recombines TRBV5-5 with TRBJ1-3; D is ambiguous. This CDR3 is built from 12 residues. With 5 bases removed from V and 2 bases from J, the gap between germline ends came to 5 bases. Germline V gene lookup returns CDR1 SGHKS and CDR2 YYEKEE (reference sequence). In DNA form, the CDR3 reads TGTGCCAGCAGGGCTCCTGGAAACACCATATATTTT. Translating it yields CASRAPGNTIYF.

V is TRBV9 and J is TRBJ1-6, with a tentative D call TRBD1 (5 bases). Looked up from germline, CDR1 is SGDLS and CDR2 is YYNGEE. V lost 2 bases to trimming and J lost 1 base, with 7 bases between them. This CDR3 has 15 residues. The CDR3 nucleotides read TGTGCCAGCAGCGTGGGGGGGTCCTATAATTCACCCCTCCACTTT. Protein product: CASSVGGSYNSPLHF.

The chain carries TRBV9 and TRBJ2-6; the D is unclear. Germline V gene data show CDR1 as SGDLS and CDR2 as YYNGEE. Trimming pared 5 bases from V and 0 bases from J, leaving 6 bases between. The CDR3 runs 14 residues. The CDR3 sequence: CASSPTSGANVLTF. The CDR3 DNA is TGTGCCAGCAGTCCCACCTCTGGGGCCAACGTCCTGACTTTC.

This clonotype has a handful of counts. The chain links TRBV28 to TRBJ2-7; D is ambiguous. The CDR3 totals 12 residues. CDR1 and CDR2 (germline): MDHEN, SYDVKM. V shed 5 bases and J shed 7 bases, with 12 bases lying between them. This CDR3 is CASSTGRVEQYF. The DNA for the CDR3 is TGTGCCAGCAGTACCGGACGCGTGGAGCAGTACTTC. The full variable domain, its missing parts supplied by reference TRBV28 and TRBJ2-7, is DVKVTQSSRYLVKRTGEKVFLECVQDMDHENMFWYRQDPGLGLRLIYFSYDVKMKEKGDIPEGYSVSREKKERFSLILESASTNQTSMYLCASSTGRVEQYFGPGTRLTVT.

This clonotype was observed a few times. V gene TRBV29-1 combines with J gene TRBJ2-1; 14 nucleotides agree with TRBD2. This CDR3 is 14 amino acids long. Unmatched junction bases numbered 4, after V lost 8 bases and J lost 4 bases. Germline V gene sequence: CDR1 SQVTM, CDR2 ANQGSEA. CDR3 loop: CSFGLAGGYNEQFF. In DNA form, the CDR3 reads TGCAGCTTCGGACTAGCGGGAGGATACAATGAGCAGTTCTTC.

The V gene is TRBV28, the J gene TRBJ1-5, with TRBD1 as a possible D gene (5 bases). Germline V gene lookup returns CDR1 MDHEN and CDR2 SYDVKM. This CDR3 has 16 amino acids. V was trimmed by 5 bases and J by 7 bases, leaving 21 bases between them. The CDR3, as DNA: TGTGCCAGCAGTCCATGGGACCTCAAAGTGATACAGCCCCAGCATTTT. This encodes CASSPWDLKVIQPQHF.

This clonotype has only a few counts. The rearrangement links TRBV7-2 to TRBJ1-5; the D is unclear. The ends were cut back, 2 bases at V and 3 bases at J, with 14 bases in the middle. The V gene's germline CDR1 is SGHTA and CDR2 FQGNSA. The CDR3 consists of 16 residues. The CDR3 sequence: CASSLTGQIDNQPQHF. In DNA, the CDR3 is TGTGCCAGCAGCTTAACCGGCCAGATAGACAATCAGCCCCAGCATTTT.

This clonotype was seen a few times. This rearrangement joins TRBV28 to TRBJ2-1; TRBD1 is a possible D gene (5 bases). The germline V gene encodes CDR1 MDHEN and CDR2 SYDVKM. With 3 bases removed from V and 3 bases from J, the gap between germline ends came to 12 bases. This CDR3 region has 15 residues. CDR3 protein: CASSLRTNFYNEQFF. DNA of the CDR3: TGTGCCAGCAGTTTGCGGACAAACTTCTACAATGAGCAGTTCTTC. Drawing the rest from reference TRBV28 and TRBJ2-1, the complete variable domain is DVKVTQSSRYLVKRTGEKVFLECVQDMDHENMFWYRQDPGLGLRLIYFSYDVKMKEKGDIPEGYSVSREKKERFSLILESASTNQTSMYLCASSLRTNFYNEQFFGPGTRLTVL.

At least ten counts were recorded for this clonotype. The chain links TRBV6-2 or TRBV6-3 to TRBJ1-2, with D possibly matching TRBD1 (5 bases). Trimming left V 6 bases short and J 8 bases short, with 19 bases between. The CDR3 spans 14 residues. From germline, CDR1 is MNHEY and CDR2 SVGEGT. The CDR3 protein is CASRAGSTGGGYTF. For the CDR3, the DNA is TGTGCCAGCAGGGCCGGTTCTACCGGGGGAGGCTACACCTTC.

In this sample, this clonotype turned up a few times. Relative to the germline gene, one junction end is altered; a read error may explain this. The gene calls are TRBV11-2 and TRBJ2-7, with 9 bases that match TRBD2. Germline loops: CDR1 SGHAT, CDR2 FQNNGV. This CDR3 comprises 13 residues. This CDR3 is CASSPELLAGPSF. In DNA form, the CDR3 reads TGTGCCAGCAGCCCCGAGCTCCTAGCGGGACCTTCCTTC. Full variable domain (missing parts from reference TRBV11-2 and TRBJ2-7): EAGVAQSPRYKIIEKRQSVAFWCNPISGHATLYWYQQILGQGPKLLIQFQNNGVVDDSQLPKDRFSAERLKGVDSTLKIQPAKLEDSAVYLCASSPELLAGPSFGPGTRLTVT.

CDR3 in DNA: TGTGCCACCAGCAGAGCCCGAGGGTATGGTTGGGCAGATACGCAGTATTTT. This codes for CATSRARGYGWADTQYF. This chain links TRBV15 with TRBJ2-3; D perhaps matches TRBD2 (5 bases). The CDR3 totals 17 residues. CDR1 and CDR2 from the germline V gene are LNHNV and YYDKDF (reference sequence). V was shortened by 1 base and J by 4 bases, with 18 bases between the two germline ends.

The gene calls are TRBV10-3 and TRBJ2-2; D gene uncertain. V shed 5 bases and J shed 3 bases, with 7 bases lying between them. The CDR3 loop spans 13 amino acids. Germline V gives CDR1 ENHRY, CDR2 SYGVKD. CDR3 nucleotide sequence: TGTGCCATCAGTCCGCAGGACACCGGGGAGCTGTTTTTT. Protein product: CAISPQDTGELFF.

This clonotype was recorded many times. The chain has TRBV29-1 and TRBJ2-3, with D possibly being TRBD2 (6 bases). Germline lookup yields CDR1 SQVTM and CDR2 ANQGSEA. This CDR3 is built from 15 residues. V lost 7 bases and J lost 3, with 20 bases in between. The CDR3, as DNA: TGCAGCGGGGGGTTAACGGGGGTGGATACAGATACGCAGTATTTT. Translation: CSGGLTGVDTDTQYF.

The CDR3 sequence: CASRKQGGNTEAFF. In DNA, the CDR3 is TGTGCCAGCAGGAAACAGGGCGGCAACACTGAAGCTTTCTTT. The chain combines TRBV27 with TRBJ1-1, with TRBD1 as a possible D gene (6 bases). The CDR3 covers 14 residues. The V end lost 6 bases, the J end lost 2 bases, and 13 bases lay between the germline ends. The V gene's germline CDR1 is MNHEY and CDR2 SMNVEV (reference sequence).

V is TRBV29-1 and J is TRBJ1-2; the D is unclear. Germline loops: CDR1 SQVTM, CDR2 ANQGSEA. CDR3 length: 13 residues. V lost 3 bases, J lost 5 bases, and 13 bases lay in between. CDR3 DNA sequence: TGCAGCGTTGACCGGAAACTACAGTATGGCTACACCTTC. This translates into CSVDRKLQYGYTF.

The chain uses TRBV28 and TRBJ1-5, with D perhaps matching TRBD1 (5 bases). There are 13 residues in the CDR3. Trimming pared 3 bases from V and 5 bases from J, leaving 8 bases between. Germline-derived CDR1 and CDR2 are MDHEN and SYDVKM. CDR3: CASSLLGHQPQHF. CDR3 DNA sequence: TGTGCCAGCAGTTTGCTGGGGCATCAGCCCCAGCATTTT.

This clonotype was counted between two and nine times. The rearrangement joins TRBV6-1 to TRBJ1-1; D unclear. The germline CDR1 and CDR2 sequences are MNHNS and SASEGT. With 5 bases removed from V and 4 bases from J, the gap between germline ends came to 17 bases. CDR3 length: 15 amino acids. The CDR3 sequence is CASSRGPLGSTEAFF. In nucleotides, the CDR3 is TGTGCCAGCAGTCGGGGTCCCTTGGGAAGCACTGAAGCTTTCTTT.

The rearrangement links TRBV28 to TRBJ1-1, with D tentatively TRBD1 (5 bases). The germline gives CDR1 MDHEN, CDR2 SYDVKM. The CDR3 runs 16 residues. V was clipped by 5 bases and J by 1 base, with 17 bases between them. CDR3 sequence reads: CASSSLGVGRNTEAFF. Here the CDR3 DNA reads TGTGCCAGCAGTAGCCTGGGGGTAGGGAGGAACACTGAAGCTTTCTTT. Full variable domain (remainder filled in from reference TRBV28 and TRBJ1-1): DVKVTQSSRYLVKRTGEKVFLECVQDMDHENMFWYRQDPGLGLRLIYFSYDVKMKEKGDIPEGYSVSREKKERFSLILESASTNQTSMYLCASSSLGVGRNTEAFFGQGTRLTVV.

V and J are TRBV2 and TRBJ2-2; 7 positions agree with TRBD2. Germline V gene sequence: CDR1 SNHLY, CDR2 FYNNEI. The CDR3 is 15 amino acids. The V segment lost 2 bases and the J segment 1 base; nucleotides outside the gene matches: 1. CDR3: CASSELAVNTGELFF. The CDR3 nucleotides are TGTGCCAGCAGTGAACTAGCGGTGAACACCGGGGAGCTGTTTTTT. Combining the CDR3 with reference TRBV2 and TRBJ2-2 gives the whole variable domain EPEVTQTPSHQVTQMGQEVILRCVPISNHLYFYWYRQILGQKVEFLVSFYNNEISEKSEIFDDQFSVERPDGSNFTLKIRSTKLEDSAMYFCASSELAVNTGELFFGEGSRLTVL.

This clonotype was seen more than once but under ten times. This chain connects TRBV13 to TRBJ2-5; 9 bases match TRBD1. Germline V gene lookup returns CDR1 PRHDT and CDR2 FYEKMQ (reference sequence). CDR3 length: 14 amino acids. Losses at the gene ends were 6 bases for V and 7 bases for J; bases not matched to a gene: 9. The CDR3 coding sequence is TGTGCCAGCAGAGAGGACAGGGGCCGAGGGACCCAGTACTTC. It specifies CASREDRGRGTQYF.

The chain is built from TRBV2 and TRBJ1-1, with D hard to call. Germline V gene sequence: CDR1 SNHLY, CDR2 FYNNEI. The CDR3 extends over 13 amino acids. V was clipped by 7 bases and J by 0 bases, with 9 bases between them. CDR3 protein: CASISRLNTEAFF. The CDR3 DNA follows: TGTGCCAGCATCTCCCGGTTGAACACTGAAGCTTTCTTT. Using reference TRBV2 and TRBJ1-1 for the parts outside the CDR3, the full variable domain is EPEVTQTPSHQVTQMGQEVILRCVPISNHLYFYWYRQILGQKVEFLVSFYNNEISEKSEIFDDQFSVERPDGSNFTLKIRSTKLEDSAMYFCASISRLNTEAFFGQGTRLTVV.

The chain has TRBV20-1 and TRBJ2-2; 9 bases align to TRBD1. This CDR3 region has 14 residues. V lost 3 bases and J lost 5; bases outside the gene matches: 4. Germline lookup yields CDR1 DFQATT and CDR2 SNEGSKA (reference sequence). CDR3 in amino acids: CSASWDRVTGELFF. The CDR3 DNA sequence: TGCAGTGCTAGCTGGGACAGGGTAACCGGGGAGCTGTTTTTT.

The sample holds a few counts of this clonotype. The chain uses TRBV4-3 and TRBJ2-1, with 7 bases matching TRBD2. The V and J ends lost 1 base and 8 bases, in that order; junction bases with no gene match: 5. The CDR3 loop spans 14 amino acids. The germline V gene has CDR1 LGHNA and CDR2 YSLEER. The chain's CDR3 is CASSQGRGGDEQFF. For the CDR3, the DNA is TGCGCCAGCAGCCAAGGGAGGGGAGGGGATGAGCAGTTCTTC.